The 23 T cell receptor beta chains reported below all come from one sample, sequenced in a study of control samples from healthy donors and cancer patients. Clones were read by immunoSEQ multiplex PCR, and TCRdb kept only the in-frame ones, dropping some. The sample has 80,000 or so clones, 91% seen once. Sequencing was carried out using blood. These receptors came from a man over 45 in good health.

V and J are TRBV7-2 and TRBJ2-1, with D possibly being TRBD2 (5 bases). V lost 6 bases to trimming and J lost 6 bases, with 12 bases between them. The germline gives CDR1 SGHTA, CDR2 FQGNSA. CDR3 length equals 13 residues. For the CDR3, the DNA is TGTGCCAGCAGTTCAAGAGGGATCAATGAGCAGTTCTTC. Encoded protein: CASSSRGINEQFF.

The chain has TRBV11-2 and TRBJ1-2; weak D call: TRBD1 (5 bases). CDR1 and CDR2 from the germline V gene are SGHAT and FQNNGV. The CDR3 extends over 12 amino acids. V lost 3 bases and J lost 14, with 16 bases in between. Written as DNA, the CDR3 is TGTGCCAGCAGCTTGGGGATCGGGGCTGGAACCTTC. It specifies CASSLGIGAGTF.

This chain connects TRBV4-1 to TRBJ2-7, with unresolved D. V was clipped by 1 base and J by 4 bases, with 11 bases between them. CDR1 and CDR2 from the germline V gene are MGHRA and YSYEKL. CDR3 length equals 14 residues. The CDR3 loop is CASSQAPSRYEQYF. The CDR3 DNA sequence: TGCGCCAGCAGCCAAGCACCGTCTAGGTACGAGCAGTACTTC.

V and J are TRBV30 and TRBJ2-2; perhaps TRBD2 as D (7 bases). The germline V and J ends were trimmed by 2 bases and 4 bases, with 14 bases remaining between them. The CDR3 has 15 residues. The V gene's germline CDR1 is GTSNPN and CDR2 SVGIG (reference sequence). The CDR3 protein is CAWSWGGGGTGELFF. The CDR3 DNA is TGTGCCTGGAGTTGGGGGGGCGGCGGCACCGGGGAGCTGTTTTTT.

V is TRBV7-2 and J is TRBJ1-1, with D maybe TRBD1 (6 bases). V lost 1 base and J lost 2, with 11 bases in between. Germline assignment: CDR1 SGHTA and CDR2 FQGNSA. This CDR3 is built from 15 residues. CDR3 DNA sequence: TGTGCCAGCAGCTTAGTCGGACAGATAAACACTGAAGCTTTCTTT. This encodes CASSLVGQINTEAFF.

V gene TRBV7-9 combines with J gene TRBJ2-3; D might be TRBD2 (6 bases). Trimming removed 0 bases at V and 2 bases at J, with 9 bases between. The germline CDR1 and CDR2 sequences are SEHNR and FQNEAQ (reference sequence). This CDR3 is 15 amino acids long. The CDR3 is CASSLAGGNTDTQYF. CDR3 DNA: TGTGCCAGCAGCTTAGCGGGCGGGAACACAGATACGCAGTATTTT.

The chain carries TRBV12-3 or TRBV12-4 and TRBJ2-7; D unclear. V was trimmed by 5 bases and J by 4 bases, leaving 6 bases between them. This CDR3 is built from 11 residues. DNA of the CDR3: TGTGCCAGCAGTCAAGCGTACGAGCAGTACTTC. This translates into CASSQAYEQYF.

This clone was found once. The V and J genes are TRBV11-2 and TRBJ1-2; D unclear. V lost 2 bases, J lost 8 bases, and 12 bases lay in between. Germline V gene data show CDR1 as SGHAT and CDR2 as FQNNGV. The CDR3 consists of 13 residues. The CDR3 is CASSLIQKSGYTF. CDR3 nucleotide sequence: TGTGCCAGCAGCTTAATCCAGAAGAGCGGCTACACCTTC. The variable domain in full, completed from reference TRBV11-2 and TRBJ1-2, reads EAGVAQSPRYKIIEKRQSVAFWCNPISGHATLYWYQQILGQGPKLLIQFQNNGVVDDSQLPKDRFSAERLKGVDSTLKIQPAKLEDSAVYLCASSLIQKSGYTFGSGTRLTVV.

This chain uses TRBV7-8 with TRBJ1-1, with TRBD1 as a possible D gene (5 bases). CDR1 is SGHVS and CDR2 is FQNEAQ in the germline V gene. The V end lost 5 bases, the J end lost 5 bases, and 15 bases lay between the germline ends. CDR3 length: 14 residues. CDR3 coding DNA: TGTGCCAGCAGCCAGGGACTAGGCAGGACTGAAGCTTTCTTT. Translation: CASSQGLGRTEAFF. The full variable domain, in which reference TRBV7-8 and TRBJ1-1 provide the parts outside the CDR3, is GAGVSQSPRYKVAKRGQDVALRCDPISGHVSLFWYQQALGQGPEFLTYFQNEAQLDKSGLPSDRFFAERPEGSVSTLKIQRTQQEDSAVYLCASSQGLGRTEAFFGQGTRLTVV.

This clone was counted between two and nine times. The chain combines TRBV19 with TRBJ1-2, with 7 bases matching TRBD1. The CDR3 extends over 16 amino acids. Germline assignment: CDR1 LNHDA and CDR2 SQIVND (reference sequence). With 1 base clipped from V and 5 bases from J, the junction kept 10 bases outside the gene matches. CDR3 DNA: TGTGCCAGTAGTATAGCCCCCGGGACAGCGATATATGGCTACACCTTC. Its protein product is CASSIAPGTAIYGYTF.

This chain connects TRBV7-9 to TRBJ1-4, with TRBD1 matching over 8 bases. This CDR3 spans 15 amino acids. The V and J ends lost 3 bases and 4 bases, in that order; junction bases with no gene match: 4. Germline-derived CDR1 and CDR2 are SEHNR and FQNEAQ (reference sequence). The CDR3 DNA is TGTGCCAGCAGCTTTGGGACAGGAGATAATGAAAAACTGTTTTTT. Encoded protein: CASSFGTGDNEKLFF. The full variable domain, with the rest looked up from reference TRBV7-9 and TRBJ1-4, is DTGVSQNPRHKITKRGQNVTFRCDPISEHNRLYWYRQTLGQGPEFLTYFQNEAQLEKSRLLSDRFSAERPKGSFSTLEIQRTEQGDSAMYLCASSFGTGDNEKLFFGSGTQLSVL.

This chain uses TRBV14 with TRBJ1-2; D remains ambiguous. Trimming took 4 bases from V and 0 from J, leaving 15 bases between them. Germline V lookup: CDR1 SGHDN, CDR2 FVKESK. This CDR3 contains 16 residues. Here the CDR3 DNA reads TGTGCCAGCAGCCCCTGGGAGTTACCTTCTAACTATGGCTACACCTTC. Protein product: CASSPWELPSNYGYTF.

The V and J genes are TRBV2 and TRBJ1-1, with no clear D. The CDR3 extends over 13 amino acids. Germline assignment: CDR1 SNHLY and CDR2 FYNNEI. Trimming shortened V by 0 bases and J by 8 bases, and 10 bases separated the two germline ends. CDR3 sequence reads: CASSEARLAEAFF. DNA of the CDR3: TGTGCCAGCAGTGAAGCGCGCCTGGCCGAAGCTTTCTTT.

This rearrangement joins TRBV7-8 to TRBJ1-5; TRBD1 is a possible D gene (5 bases). Germline loops: CDR1 SGHVS, CDR2 FQNEAQ. This CDR3 spans 13 amino acids. V lost 3 bases to trimming and J lost 5 bases, with 8 bases between them. CDR3 loop: CASSFQGDQPQHF. Written as DNA, the CDR3 is TGTGCCAGCAGCTTCCAAGGGGATCAGCCCCAGCATTTT.

V and J are TRBV10-3 and TRBJ1-2; 7 nucleotides agree with TRBD1. Trimming cost V 5 bases and J 5 bases; bases outside gene matches: 5. The CDR3 length is 13 residues. CDR1 and CDR2 (germline): ENHRY, SYGVKD. Here the CDR3 reads CAISNDRDYGYTF. In DNA form, the CDR3 reads TGTGCCATCAGTAACGACAGGGATTATGGCTACACCTTC.

This chain connects TRBV6-5 to TRBJ1-4, with D uncertain. Germline V gene sequence: CDR1 MNHEY, CDR2 SVGAGI. Between the trimmed V and J ends, which lost 6 bases and 2 bases, there was a span of 10 bases. This CDR3 spans 14 amino acids. This chain's CDR3 is CASSEGLTNEKLFF. DNA of the CDR3: TGTGCCAGCAGCGAGGGCCTCACTAATGAAAAACTGTTTTTT.

This chain connects TRBV6-5 to TRBJ2-4; D ambiguous. The germline CDR1 and CDR2 sequences are MNHEY and SVGAGI. The CDR3 length is 14 residues. Trimming cost V 9 bases and J 5 bases, with 17 bases left between them. In DNA, the CDR3 is TGTGCCAGTACAAGGGTCCCAGGCGAAAACATTCAGTACTTC. It is translated as CASTRVPGENIQYF.

The rearrangement links TRBV9 to TRBJ1-1; TRBD1 matches 8 bases. The CDR3 covers 11 residues. CDR1 is SGDLS and CDR2 is YYNGEE in the germline V gene. V was pared by 4 bases and J by 11 bases, with 4 bases of the junction left unmatched. The DNA for the CDR3 is TGTGCCAGCAGCCAGGGGGCGGGCGCTTTCTTT. This translates into CASSQGAGAFF.

The chain has TRBV4-2 and TRBJ2-3; TRBD1 is a possible D gene (5 bases). V was clipped by 5 bases and J by 5 bases, with 11 bases between them. CDR3 size: 13 residues. Per germline, CDR1 LGHNA and CDR2 YNFKEQ. This CDR3 reads CASSLGQEDTQYF. For the CDR3, the DNA is TGTGCCAGCAGCTTGGGGCAGGAAGATACGCAGTATTTT.

This clone was counted once. This sequence joins TRBV6-1 and TRBJ1-2; 10 nucleotides agree with TRBD1. With 2 bases clipped from V and 6 bases from J, the junction kept 3 bases outside the gene matches. The CDR3 is made up of 14 amino acids. In germline, CDR1 is MNHNS, CDR2 SASEGT. Here the CDR3 reads CASSEWGTGDGYTF. The CDR3 nucleotides read TGTGCCAGCAGTGAATGGGGGACAGGGGATGGCTACACCTTC.

This clone was recorded only once. The chain links TRBV3-1 (or the pseudogene TRBV3-2) to TRBJ1-1; D not certain. Trimming stripped 4 bases from V and 1 base from J, with 4 bases between. This CDR3 has 12 residues. Germline V gene sequence: CDR1 LGHDT, CDR2 YNNKEL (reference sequence). CDR3 DNA sequence: TGTGCCAGCAGCCTTCAGAACACTGAAGCTTTCTTT. Protein product: CASSLQNTEAFF.

The rearrangement joins TRBV11-2 to TRBJ2-5; no reliable D call. The ends were cut back, 5 bases at V and 7 bases at J, with 8 bases in the middle. The germline V gene has CDR1 SGHAT and CDR2 FQNNGV. This CDR3 has 11 amino acids. CDR3 protein: CASSPETTQYF. As DNA, the CDR3 is TGTGCCAGCAGCCCCGAAACGACCCAGTACTTC.

The rearrangement uses TRBV11-2 and TRBJ2-1, with TRBD2 identical over 10 bases. Germline assignment: CDR1 SGHAT and CDR2 FQNNGV. The CDR3 is 14 residues long. V lost 3 bases, J lost 8 bases, and 4 bases stayed unmatched. CDR3 region: CASSLSGGADEQFF. The CDR3 nucleotides are TGTGCCAGCAGCTTGAGCGGGGGGGCCGATGAGCAGTTCTTC.